A single sample is the source of the 21 T cell receptor beta chains below, sequenced in a study of cytomegalovirus exposure and HLA in healthy donors. PCR employed 60 Vbeta and 13 Jbeta primers. Data came from immunoSEQ multiplex PCR; TCRdb stores just in-frame clones and leaves some out. The table lists around 140,000 clones. Sequenced material: PBMCs. Every receptor here comes from a woman in her fifties or sixties in good health and CMV-seronegative.

This chain uses TRBV5-1 with TRBJ2-7, with 11 nucleotides matching TRBD2. J gave up 0 bases and V 4 bases, and 3 bases lay outside the gene matches. The CDR3 extends over 15 amino acids. The V gene's germline CDR1 is SGHRS and CDR2 YFSETQ. CDR3 sequence: CASSPSGGSSYEQYF. The CDR3 region has the DNA TGCGCCAGCAGCCCTAGCGGGGGGAGCTCCTACGAGCAGTACTTC.

The chain joins TRBV30 to TRBJ1-5; 10 nucleotides line up with TRBD1. Trimming took 3 bases from V and 2 from J; bases not matched to a gene: 4. The CDR3 covers 15 residues. The germline CDR1 and CDR2 sequences are GTSNPN and SVGIG (reference sequence). The CDR3 loop reads CAWRAGTGGNQPQHF. The DNA of the CDR3 is TGTGCCTGGAGAGCCGGGACAGGGGGCAATCAGCCCCAGCATTTT.

This rearrangement joins TRBV6-1 to TRBJ1-2, with 8 bases fitting TRBD1. The CDR3 length is 14 residues. After removal of 3 bases from V and 4 bases from J, the junction contained 4 bases not matched to a gene. Germline V gene lookup returns CDR1 MNHNS and CDR2 SASEGT. CDR3 nucleotide sequence: TGTGCCAGCAGTGACCGACAGGGGATCTATGGCTACACCTTC. This translates into CASSDRQGIYGYTF.

The chain carries TRBV2 and TRBJ2-7, with 7 bases identical to TRBD1. This CDR3 region has 14 residues. Germline lookup yields CDR1 SNHLY and CDR2 FYNNEI. Trimming at V came to 6 bases and at J to 1 base, leaving 6 bases not matched to a gene. The CDR3 reads CASRGQTASYEQYF. The CDR3 DNA follows: TGTGCCAGCAGGGGACAGACGGCTTCCTACGAGCAGTACTTC.

Turning to this clone: Its ends do not fully match the called genes, so a read error is possible. This chain connects TRBV6-6 to TRBJ2-7; 7 bases map to TRBD2. CDR1 is MNHNY, CDR2 SVGAGI, per germline (reference sequence). CDR3 length: 13 residues. The CDR3 DNA follows: TGTGCCAGCAGTTTTCAGGAATCTAGCGGAAGTATTTTC. Its protein is CASSFQESSGSIF.

Comment on this clone: One junction end does not reproduce the germline sequence, and a read error may be involved. The chain links TRBV7-7 to TRBJ1-2; D remains unclear. The CDR3 spans 11 residues. Germline V gene lookup returns CDR1 SSHAT and CDR2 FNYEAQ (reference sequence). This chain's CDR3 is CASSKGGGYTF. The CDR3 region has the DNA TGTGCTAGCAGCAAGGGAGGTGGCTACACCTTC.

The chain couples TRBV15 to TRBJ2-7; D is perhaps TRBD1 (7 bases). Germline V CDR1 and CDR2: LNHNV, YYDKDF (reference sequence). The CDR3 totals 16 residues. V was pared by 5 bases and J by 6 bases, with 23 bases between. The CDR3 region has the DNA TGTGCCACCAGCCGGACTAAGGGACAGTCCCGCTCCGAGCAGTACTTC. Encoded protein: CATSRTKGQSRSEQYF.

DNA for the CDR3: TGTGCCTGGAGTGTCGGTTCGGGCTACACCTTC. This sequence encodes CAWSVGSGYTF. The V gene is TRBV30, the J gene TRBJ1-2; D gene ambiguous. The V and J ends lost 0 bases and 8 bases respectively, with 7 bases between them. The CDR3 has 11 amino acids. The V gene's germline CDR1 is GTSNPN and CDR2 SVGIG (reference sequence).

The V and J genes are TRBV28 and TRBJ1-3; no clear D gene. The CDR3 consists of 15 residues. CDR1 MDHEN and CDR2 SYDVKM come from the germline V gene. Trimming removed 1 base at V and 8 bases at J, with 15 bases between. CDR3 region: CASSLSRVQTHTIYF. The CDR3 bases are TGTGCCAGCAGTTTATCCCGGGTCCAAACCCACACCATATATTTT.

The chain joins TRBV5-1 to TRBJ2-2, with a weak D call TRBD1 (6 bases). V lost 1 base, J lost 2 bases, and 15 bases lay in between. The CDR3 totals 17 residues. Germline CDR1 is SGHRS and CDR2 is YFSETQ. The CDR3 coding sequence is TGCGCCAGCAGCTTGAGGGGCGAGACAGGAAACACCGGGGAGCTGTTTTTT. Its protein product is CASSLRGETGNTGELFF. Supplemented by reference TRBV5-1 and TRBJ2-2, the full variable domain reads KAGVTQTPRYLIKTRGQQVTLSCSPISGHRSVSWYQQTPGQGLQFLFEYFSETQRNKGNFPGRFSGRQFSNSRSEMNVSTLELGDSALYLCASSLRGETGNTGELFFGEGSRLTVL.

CDR3 region: CASSSRGRKTGNTIYF. Here the CDR3 DNA reads TGTGCCAGCAGTTCCAGGGGGCGCAAGACTGGAAACACCATATATTTT. V gene TRBV28 combines with J gene TRBJ1-3, with 8 bases matching TRBD1. V lost 4 bases and J lost 2; bases outside the gene matches: 7. Germline lookup yields CDR1 MDHEN and CDR2 SYDVKM. This CDR3 has 16 residues.

The rearrangement joins TRBV5-1 to TRBJ2-3; no reliable D call. This CDR3 spans 14 amino acids. Trimming took 1 base from V and 1 from J, leaving 7 bases between them. Looked up from germline, CDR1 is SGHRS and CDR2 is YFSETQ. CDR3 sequence reads: CASSLLTGTDTQYF. The DNA for the CDR3 is TGCGCCAGCAGCTTGTTAACAGGCACAGATACGCAGTATTTT.

V is TRBV27 and J is TRBJ1-1; 7 bases map to TRBD1. V shed 7 bases, J shed 5 bases, and the junction held 13 bases outside the gene matches. The CDR3 length is 15 residues. CDR1 and CDR2 (germline): MNHEY, SMNVEV (reference sequence). CDR3 loop: CASKPYTGVRTEAFF. The CDR3 bases are TGTGCCAGCAAGCCATATACAGGGGTGAGGACTGAAGCTTTCTTT.

The chain is built from TRBV4-2 and TRBJ2-7; tentative D call: TRBD1 (6 bases). The CDR3 totals 15 residues. V was shortened by 0 bases and J by 2 bases, with 11 bases between the two germline ends. The V gene's germline CDR1 is LGHNA and CDR2 YNFKEQ. CDR3 region: CASSQDPGTTYEQYF. CDR3 coding DNA: TGTGCCAGCAGCCAAGATCCCGGGACAACCTACGAGCAGTACTTC.

The gene calls are TRBV6-1 and TRBJ1-4; D ambiguous. Germline CDR1 MNHNS, CDR2 SASEGT. The CDR3 runs to 15 residues. The V gene lost 2 bases and the J gene lost 0 bases, with 7 bases spanning the gap. Written as DNA, the CDR3 is TGTGCCAGCAGTGAACACTTTGCAACTAATGAAAAACTGTTTTTT. Translated, it gives CASSEHFATNEKLFF.

CDR3: CAISETGRAFF. For the CDR3, the DNA is TGTGCCATCAGTGAGACAGGGCGGGCTTTCTTT. The gene calls are TRBV10-3 and TRBJ1-1, with D maybe TRBD1 (6 bases). The CDR3 is 11 residues long. Per germline, CDR1 ENHRY and CDR2 SYGVKD. Trimming pared 2 bases from V and 11 bases from J, leaving 9 bases between.

This chain uses TRBV6-6 with TRBJ2-1; possibly TRBD1 for D (5 bases). V lost 2 bases, J lost 3 bases, and 11 bases lay in between. The CDR3 is 15 residues long. Germline V CDR1 and CDR2: MNHNY, SVGAGI (reference sequence). CDR3 amino acids: CASSYRTSFYNEQFF. CDR3 nucleotides: TGTGCCAGCAGTTACAGGACATCCTTCTACAATGAGCAGTTCTTC.

The rearrangement links TRBV5-6 to TRBJ2-7; TRBD2 matches 10 bases. CDR1 is SGHDT, CDR2 YYEEEE, per germline. J lost 3 bases, V lost 4 bases, and 7 bases had no gene match. The length of the CDR3 is 15 residues. The CDR3 DNA follows: TGTGCCAGCAGCCTTTCGGAGCGGGAGGGCTACGAGCAGTACTTC. Its translation is CASSLSEREGYEQYF.

The chain recombines TRBV28 with TRBJ2-5, with 11 bases lining up with TRBD2. CDR1 and CDR2 from the germline V gene are MDHEN and SYDVKM. V was pared by 5 bases and J by 5 bases, with 4 bases of the junction left unmatched. The CDR3 is made up of 14 amino acids. CDR3 sequence reads: CASSRIAGGETQYF. The CDR3 DNA follows: TGTGCCAGCAGTCGAATAGCGGGAGGGGAGACCCAGTACTTC. The full variable domain, in which reference TRBV28 and TRBJ2-5 provide the parts outside the CDR3, is DVKVTQSSRYLVKRTGEKVFLECVQDMDHENMFWYRQDPGLGLRLIYFSYDVKMKEKGDIPEGYSVSREKKERFSLILESASTNQTSMYLCASSRIAGGETQYFGPGTRLLVL.

The chain joins TRBV7-2 to TRBJ2-7; D might be TRBD1 (6 bases). Deletions cut 4 bases from V and 3 bases from J, with 10 bases between. The germline V gene has CDR1 SGHTA and CDR2 FQGNSA. The CDR3 has 13 residues. The CDR3 loop is CASSSGEFYEQYF. CDR3 bases: TGTGCCAGCAGCTCAGGGGAATTCTACGAGCAGTACTTC.

This chain links TRBV7-9 with TRBJ2-1, with D possibly TRBD2 on 6 matching bases. V was pared by 7 bases and J by 1 base, with 17 bases between. The CDR3 totals 16 residues. Germline V gene data show CDR1 as SEHNR and CDR2 as FQNEAQ (reference sequence). The CDR3 region has the DNA TGTGCCAGCATCAATACGCCGGGACTTTCCTACAATGAGCAGTTCTTC. Protein sequence: CASINTPGLSYNEQFF.